This TCR beta chain was observed in a study of cytomegalovirus exposure and HLA in healthy donors (dated by TCRdb to between 2016 and 2019). Some background on the complete study: An earlier analysis of some 600 of the donors reported over 250 Gb of sequence data and 90 million to 120 million unique TCR beta sequences obtained from around 170 million T cells. An early release that covered about 640 HLA-typed donors contained about 300 gigabases of sequencing data and tens of millions of unique TCR sequences. Of the 300 to 500 genotyped donors, 65% to 90% were placed in the genetic ancestry cluster associated with self-reported Caucasian donors. The study aimed to test whether signatures of past pathogen exposure could be identified by cataloging public T cell receptors. The T cell repertoires of roughly 660 subjects were profiled by immunosequencing and related to cytomegalovirus serostatus. A separate validation cohort of roughly 130 different subjects was used in addition to the 666-subject first cohort. High-throughput TCR immunosequencing, statistical association of individual TCRs with disease status, and machine learning were combined to predict cytomegalovirus infection status. A later analysis re-examined previously published TCR beta repertoires from about 670 donors and added high-resolution HLA genotyping to investigate patterns of TCR occurrence. In the later analysis, no new phenotypic data were used to find candidate immune exposures; instead, reliance was placed on TCR beta sequences and their occurrence across donors. An earlier analysis of 587 of the donors applied high-throughput TCR beta sequencing to assess whether each TCR beta V gene segment acted as functional or pseudogenic. Donor age, sex, ethnicity and CMV serostatus were compiled alongside the repertoire data. A later genetic analysis used genome-wide SNP genotypes for about 65% of the 666 donors, treating that subset as a discovery cohort. All discovery cohort repertoires had been generated on a single sequencing platform. Class I and class II HLA loci were covered by the typing at four-digit resolution. The number of typed donors differed by locus: about 620-640 for A, B, C, DRB1 and DQB1; approximately 520 for DQA1; around 610 for DPA1; and around 470 for DPB1. Four to six DR-DQ haplotypes were handled as single units for association and clustering because linkage in the cohort was strong. Across around 400 genotyped donors of the cohort, an average of roughly 200,000 unique TCR beta nucleotide sequences per donor were sequenced, and 15% to 20% of those sequences were non-productive.

About this clone: Its antigen is currently not known. Base qualities are missing; no much larger clone stands one base away.

CDR1 and CDR2, per the germline V gene (reference sequence), are LNHDA and SQIVND. Germline trimming: 5 bases from V, 9 bases from J; junction bases outside gene matches: 5. The cysteine opens and the phenylalanine closes a CDR3 of 14 amino acids. This entry keeps only the CDR3 DNA: 42 bases, framed from base 1. Libraries were made using the immunoSEQ multiplex PCR assay. The multiplex PCR relied on a mix of 60 forward primers for TCR Vbeta segments and 13 reverse primers for TCR Jbeta segments. The CDR3 region of rearranged TCR beta genes was amplified from genomic DNA with a multiplex PCR assay. The Illumina HiSeq System was used to sequence the amplified TCR beta libraries as 87-base-pair reads. The original methods were these. A later analysis counted approximately 84 million unique TCR beta chains across the 700 or so repertoires, and some 12 million of these chains were shared by at least two donors. Raw reads were error-corrected and collapsed into unique sequences with a nearest-neighbor algorithm that merged closely related sequences to remove PCR and sequencing errors. CDR3 sequences were aligned to IMGT reference sequences to assign V, D and J gene segments. Each retained sequence needed at least a six-nucleotide match to both a V gene segment and a J gene segment. Rearrangements were classified as productive when the CDR3 lacked stop codons and remained in frame with V and J, and all other rearrangements were classified as non-productive. Following IMGT convention, CDR3 was defined as the stretch from the second conserved V-encoded cysteine up to the conserved J-encoded phenylalanine. The earlier analysis of 550 to 650 of the donors excluded any sequence lacking an unambiguous match to a single V gene segment. An earlier analysis of some 500 of the donors classified V segments as functional when productive rearrangements were above 56.7% and as segregating when the standard deviation between donors was above 5%. A statistical classification framework was built for diagnosing cytomegalovirus status from the catalog of TCR beta chain sequences. In a later analysis, TCR nucleotide sequences were compared against IMGT/GENE-DB human TR gene sequences so that V and J genes could be assigned. A later analysis assigned CDR3 sequences and most-parsimonious VDJ recombination scenarios with the TCRdist pipeline. In a later analysis, each TCR beta chain was defined by its CDR3 amino acid sequence together with its V-gene family, and reads lacking a unique V-gene family were excluded. To address suspected cross-contamination and a sequencing artifact, a later analysis removed several hundred highly shared, low-generation-probability nucleotide sequences. In a later analysis, a clonal expansion index for each public chain was calculated from normalized within-repertoire ranks of inferred template counts. In a later analysis, generation probabilities were computed with a VDJ recombination model fitted to out-of-frame rearrangements, and the resulting probabilities were checked against IGoR. Hypergeometric tests were used in a later analysis to score TCR-TCR, TCR-HLA and TCR-CMV co-occurrence, with a repertoire-size bias correction applied to the TCR pairs. False discovery rates were estimated in a later analysis by permuting HLA or CMV assignments 20 times. A later analysis grouped co-occurring TCRs with DBSCAN, adding TCRdist sequence similarity when clustering within HLA-allele-positive subsets. For co-occurrence clustering, repertoires with fewer than 30,000 or more than 120,000 public chains were excluded, along with about five repertoires with anomalous nucleotide sharing. Sourced from immuneACCESS, this table was stored by TCRdb with only in-frame sequences that have V and J called. A share of the clones is absent; for the studies checked, an unresolved V gene accounts for under half, and the remainder has no known explanation. D and trimming were read from the DNA, whereas the V and J calls and clone size are those reported in that table. This sample comprises some 150,000 clones, 80% of them detected only once. Approximately 2.1% of the sample belongs to the ten largest clones.

The cohort comprised fewer than 700 healthy bone marrow donors. Cohort members were all nominally healthy when sampled, although unrecorded immune exposures were likely present. The donor tested CMV seronegative and was one of the 352 seronegative cohort members. Each donor provided a peripheral blood sample, and peripheral blood mononuclear cells were used for TCR beta sequencing. Genomic DNA was extracted from the blood cell samples with the Qiagen DNeasy Blood Extraction Kit. Overall results and qualifications from the work: Because the 87-base-pair reads could not distinguish some IMGT-functional V segments, including TRBV6-2 and TRBV6-3, those segments were excluded. It was suggested by the authors that the approach could potentially be generalized to other disease states and immunological phenotypes. This cohort had only TCR beta chains sequenced, and the lack of alpha or paired-chain data limited which features could be detected. Because HLA typing was missing for some donors at each locus, association tests included only the typed subset. In an earlier analysis of approximately 590 of the donors, most TCR beta V segments appeared in productive rearrangements about 90% or about 30% of the time, broadly matching IMGT annotations. Presence/absence analyses assumed roughly uniform sequencing depth across donors, an assumption that may not hold. While some public TCRs were present in many individuals, most TCR sequences turned up only very rarely across donors. Most CMV-associated TCR beta chains appeared to be HLA-restricted in a later analysis, and the HLA associations seemed to be driven largely by CMV exposure. The only immune exposure information available for the cohort was CMV serostatus. About 17 rarely observed V segments, including chromosome 9 orphons, were excluded from the earlier analysis of several hundred of the donors because counts were too low. The study listed approximately 150 TCR beta chains as associated with cytomegalovirus. A further reported finding was that TCR beta sequences accurately predicted the HLA-A and HLA-B alleles for most subjects in the first cohort. Several of the top co-occurrence clusters appeared to be linked to parvovirus B19, influenza, CMV and Epstein-Barr virus, according to a later analysis. Compared with equally common non-associated chains, HLA-associated TCR beta chains in a later analysis were more clonally expanded and had lower generation probabilities. At a false discovery rate of 0.05, a later analysis linked 15,000 to 20,000 TCR beta sequences to specific HLA alleles. The classifier was reported to diagnose cytomegalovirus status with high specificity and sensitivity in both the original and validation cohorts. In a later analysis, the rate of TCR association differed among HLA loci, with DRB1 alleles having the most associated TCRs and HLA-C alleles having the fewest. Assigning TCR associations to individual alleles was difficult when HLA alleles, especially DR and DQ, strongly co-occurred. In vitro tests confirmed that a few of the cytomegalovirus-associated TCR beta chains recognize cytomegalovirus antigens. Correlated functional status among segregating V segments might reflect linkage disequilibrium, but an unknown experimental factor could not be ruled out. A group of highly shared sequence variants was considered likely to be a technical artifact of the sequencing pipeline. A later genetic analysis reported fewer N-insertions in productive TCRs among donors in an Asian-associated ancestry cluster than the roughly 720-donor mean. An association between a missense DCLRE1C variant and V-gene and J-gene trimming of TCR beta chains was found in a later genetic analysis and replicated in an independent cohort.

The source material was PBMCs. This chain is built from TRBV19 and TRBJ1-6, with TRBD1 matching 9 junction bases. The clonotype comes from a young man in good health and CMV-seronegative. CDR3 protein: CASSPGTGSSPLHF. Read as DNA, the sequence is TGTGCCAGTAGTCCGGGGACAGGGAGTTCACCCCTCCACTTT.